Each of the 10 T cell receptor beta chains below was sequenced from the same sample in a study of blood T cells in healthy people across ages. The use of a sample-barcoded 5' primer and a J-beta primer mix characterized a second PCR of about 7 to 12 cycles. TCRdb recomputed calls from the 5' RACE reads with MiXCR, one row per CDR3 protein. Among 1.5 million or so distinct CDR3 sequences listed, roughly 43% were seen once. What was sequenced was blood. The receptors were gathered from a woman in her late teens or twenties in good health.

Notes on this clonotype: Germline and junction disagree at one end, which may indicate a read error. CDR3 sequence (DNA): TGTGCCTGCAGCTTTACTTACAGGGGAACCTATGGCTACACCTTC. Protein sequence: CACSFTYRGTYGYTF. The J gene is TRBJ1-2, the V gene TRBV7-2, with TRBD1 matching 7 bases. Germline CDR1 and CDR2: SGHTA and FQGNSA. This CDR3 comprises 15 residues.

V usage is TRBV15 and J usage is TRBJ2-5, with D hard to call. Trimming pared 1 base from V and 5 bases from J, leaving 11 bases between. CDR1 is LNHNV, CDR2 YYDKDF, per germline (reference sequence). The CDR3 totals 14 residues. The CDR3 DNA sequence: TGTGCCACCAGCAGAGCGACATTGGTGGAGACCCAGTACTTC. Translation: CATSRATLVETQYF.

This clonotype appeared a few times. The CDR3 DNA reads TGTGCCAGCAGCTTAACTAGCGGGGACGAACACGAGCAGTACTTC. Translation: CASSLTSGDEHEQYF. The chain recombines TRBV5-4 with TRBJ2-7; 10 nucleotides line up with TRBD2. Losses at the gene ends were 2 bases for V and 5 bases for J; bases not matched to a gene: 7. There are 15 residues in the CDR3. CDR1 SGHNT and CDR2 YYREEE come from the germline V gene (reference sequence).

This chain uses TRBV7-2 with TRBJ1-2; the D gene is possibly TRBD1 (5 bases). V was trimmed by 5 bases and J by 4 bases, leaving 14 bases between them. The CDR3 totals 14 residues. The germline V gene has CDR1 SGHTA and CDR2 FQGNSA. The CDR3 DNA reads TGTGCCAGCAGCCAGATAGTAAGGGGCTATGGCTACACCTTC. This gives the protein CASSQIVRGYGYTF.

This clonotype appeared a single time. The chain couples TRBV7-9 to TRBJ2-7, with a tentative D call TRBD1 (5 bases). Matching the DNA end better, TRBJ2-5 makes the J call doubtful. Germline V gene data show CDR1 as SEHNR and CDR2 as FQNEAQ (reference sequence). CDR3 size: 14 residues. The CDR3 sequence: CASSISRVIETQYF. The CDR3 DNA sequence: TGTGCCAGCAGCATCAGCAGGGTTATAGAGACCCAGTACTTC.

At least ten counts were recorded for this clonotype. Given a much more abundant clone one base away, this may be a read error. The gene calls are TRBV27 and TRBJ2-7; no reliable D call. The CDR3 is 14 amino acids. V was pared by 5 bases and J by 3 bases, with 14 bases between. Germline V lookup: CDR1 MNHEY, CDR2 SMNVEV (reference sequence). The CDR3, as DNA: TGTGCCAGCAGTGCGACTTCGGGTGTCTACGAGCAGTACTTC. Protein: CASSATSGVYEQYF.

The chain carries TRBV29-1 and TRBJ1-1; TRBD1 matches at 7 bases. V lost 8 bases to trimming and J lost 2 bases; unmatched junction nucleotides: 11. CDR1 SQVTM and CDR2 ANQGSEA come from the germline V gene. This CDR3 is built from 14 residues. This chain's CDR3 is CSYSPGTVNTEAFF. CDR3 coding DNA: TGCAGCTATTCCCCCGGGACAGTAAACACTGAAGCTTTCTTT.

At least ten counts were recorded for this clonotype. The V call is TRBV12-3 or TRBV12-4, the J call TRBJ1-1; D is uncertain. The CDR3 covers 13 residues. Between the trimmed V and J ends, which lost 2 bases and 1 base, there was a span of 5 bases. For the CDR3, the DNA is TGTGCCAGCAGTTTAACGGCGAACACTGAAGCTTTCTTT. Translated, it gives CASSLTANTEAFF.

This chain links TRBV5-5 with TRBJ2-7; D unresolved. The J call may not be correct, given that the DNA end is closer to TRBJ2-5. CDR1 is SGHKS, CDR2 YYEKEE, per germline (reference sequence). The CDR3 consists of 15 residues. Here the CDR3 reads CASSLSSAGPETQYF. The CDR3 DNA is TGTGCCAGCAGCTTGTCATCGGCCGGTCCAGAGACCCAGTACTTC.

Concerning this clonotype: At one end, the junction sequence differs from germline, possibly due to a read error. The chain is built from TRBV24-1 and TRBJ2-1, with TRBD1 identical over 10 bases. CDR1 and CDR2 (germline): KGHDR, SFDVKD. The CDR3 is made up of 15 amino acids. This chain's CDR3 is CATSDSGQGDNEQFF. For the CDR3, the DNA is TGTGCCACCAGCGATTCAGGACAGGGGGACAATGAGCAGTTCTTC.